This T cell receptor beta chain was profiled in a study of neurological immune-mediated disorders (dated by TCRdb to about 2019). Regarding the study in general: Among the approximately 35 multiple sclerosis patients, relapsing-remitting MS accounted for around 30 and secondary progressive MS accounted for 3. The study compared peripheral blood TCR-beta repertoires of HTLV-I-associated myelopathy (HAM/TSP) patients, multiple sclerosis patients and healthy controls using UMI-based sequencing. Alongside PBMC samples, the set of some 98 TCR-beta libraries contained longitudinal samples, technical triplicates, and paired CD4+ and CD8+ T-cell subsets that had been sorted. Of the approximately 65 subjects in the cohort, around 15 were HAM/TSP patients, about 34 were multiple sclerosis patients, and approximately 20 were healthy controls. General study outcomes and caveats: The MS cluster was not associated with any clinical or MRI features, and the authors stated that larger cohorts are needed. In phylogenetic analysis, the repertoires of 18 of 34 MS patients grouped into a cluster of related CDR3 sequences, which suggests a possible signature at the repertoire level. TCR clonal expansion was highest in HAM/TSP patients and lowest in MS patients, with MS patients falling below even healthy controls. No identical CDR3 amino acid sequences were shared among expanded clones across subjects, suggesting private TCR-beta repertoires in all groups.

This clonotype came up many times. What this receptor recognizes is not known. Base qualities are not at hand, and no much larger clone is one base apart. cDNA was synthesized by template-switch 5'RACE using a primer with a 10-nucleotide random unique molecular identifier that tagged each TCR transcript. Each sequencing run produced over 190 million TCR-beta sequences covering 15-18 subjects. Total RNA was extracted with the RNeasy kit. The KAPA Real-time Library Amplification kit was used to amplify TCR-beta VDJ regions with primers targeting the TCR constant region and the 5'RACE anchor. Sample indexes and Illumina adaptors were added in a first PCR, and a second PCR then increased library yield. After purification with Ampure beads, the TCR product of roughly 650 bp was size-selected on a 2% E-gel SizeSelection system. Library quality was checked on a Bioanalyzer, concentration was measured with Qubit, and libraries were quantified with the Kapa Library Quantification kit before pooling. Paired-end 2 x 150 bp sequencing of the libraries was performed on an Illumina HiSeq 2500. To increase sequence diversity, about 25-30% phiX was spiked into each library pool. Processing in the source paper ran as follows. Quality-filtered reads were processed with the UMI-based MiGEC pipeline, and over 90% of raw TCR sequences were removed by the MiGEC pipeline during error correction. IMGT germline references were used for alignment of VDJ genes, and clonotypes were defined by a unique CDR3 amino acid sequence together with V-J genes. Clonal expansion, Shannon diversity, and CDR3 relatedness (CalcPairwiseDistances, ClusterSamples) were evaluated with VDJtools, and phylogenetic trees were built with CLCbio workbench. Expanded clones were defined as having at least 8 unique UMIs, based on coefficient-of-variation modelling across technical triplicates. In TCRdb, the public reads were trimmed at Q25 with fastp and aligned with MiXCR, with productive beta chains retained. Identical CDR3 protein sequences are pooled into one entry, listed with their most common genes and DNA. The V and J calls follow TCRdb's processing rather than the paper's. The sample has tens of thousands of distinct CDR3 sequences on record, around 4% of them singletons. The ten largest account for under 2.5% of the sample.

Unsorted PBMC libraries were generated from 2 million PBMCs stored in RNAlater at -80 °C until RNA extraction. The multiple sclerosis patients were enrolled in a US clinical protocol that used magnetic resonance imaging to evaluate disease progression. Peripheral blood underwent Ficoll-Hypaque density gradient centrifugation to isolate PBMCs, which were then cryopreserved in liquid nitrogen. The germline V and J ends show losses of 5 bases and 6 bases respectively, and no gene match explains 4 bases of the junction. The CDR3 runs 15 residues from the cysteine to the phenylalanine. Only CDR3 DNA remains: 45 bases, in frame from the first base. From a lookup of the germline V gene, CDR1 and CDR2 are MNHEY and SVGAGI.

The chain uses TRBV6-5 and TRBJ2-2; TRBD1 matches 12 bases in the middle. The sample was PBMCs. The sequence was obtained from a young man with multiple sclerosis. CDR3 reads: CASSLGTGGSGELFF. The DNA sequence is TGTGCCAGCAGTCTTGGGACAGGGGGCTCCGGGGAGCTGTTTTTT.